What follows describes a single TCR beta chain. Its antigen is still unknown. Mismatch with germline at one junction end may stem from a read error. RNA transcripts were the template for amplifying TCR beta CDR3 regions. RT-PCR in the first round (using the HTBI primer set) targeted the TCR CDR3. MiXCR, run by TCRdb on the multiplex PCR reads, gives a single entry per CDR3 protein. The data hold 540,000 or so distinct CDR3 sequences, with around 46% observed a single time. These data belong to a study of T cells in Graves' hyperthyroidism and ophthalmopathy. Germline lookup yields CDR1 WNHNN and CDR2 SYGVQD (reference sequence). The CDR3 is 16 amino acids. Patients were excluded because of uncontrolled infection, other autoimmune disease, pregnancy or lactation. Used for diagnoses were clinical symptoms, serum thyroxine and TRAb, thyroid ultrasound and orbital computed tomography. Study results and limitations: Ophthalmopathy was model-predicted a median approximately 6.4 months pre-onset. The blood repertoire included most of the expanded thyroid clonotypes above 0.001.

The source material was peripheral blood or thyroid tissue (not recorded which). The origin of this receptor is an adult woman with Graves' disease, either hyperthyroidism or ophthalmopathy (not recorded which). The V call is TRBV10-1, the J call TRBJ1-5; D is possibly TRBD1 (6 bases). Written as DNA, the CDR3 is TGCGCCAGCAGTGCTAGGGCAGGGGATAGCAATCAGCCCCAGCATTTC. Protein product: CASSARAGDSNQPQHF.